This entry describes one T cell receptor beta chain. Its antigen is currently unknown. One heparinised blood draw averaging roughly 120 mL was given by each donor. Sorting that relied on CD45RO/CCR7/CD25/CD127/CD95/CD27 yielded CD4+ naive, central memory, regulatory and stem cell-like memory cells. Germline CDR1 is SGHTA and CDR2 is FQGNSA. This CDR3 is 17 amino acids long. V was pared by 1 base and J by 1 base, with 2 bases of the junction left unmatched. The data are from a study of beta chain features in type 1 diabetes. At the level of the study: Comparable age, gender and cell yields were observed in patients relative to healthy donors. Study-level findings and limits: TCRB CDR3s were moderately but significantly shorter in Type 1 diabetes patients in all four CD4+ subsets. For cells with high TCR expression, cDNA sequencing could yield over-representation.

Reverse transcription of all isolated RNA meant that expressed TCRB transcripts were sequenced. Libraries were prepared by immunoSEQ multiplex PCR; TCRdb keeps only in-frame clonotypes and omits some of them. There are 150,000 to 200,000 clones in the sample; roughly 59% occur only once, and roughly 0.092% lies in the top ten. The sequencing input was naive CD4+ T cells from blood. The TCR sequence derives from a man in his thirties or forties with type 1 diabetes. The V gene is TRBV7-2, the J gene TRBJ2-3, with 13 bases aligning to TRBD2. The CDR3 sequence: CASSLVGTSGGTDTQYF. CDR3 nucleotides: TGTGCCAGCAGCTTAGTGGGGACTAGCGGGGGCACAGATACGCAGTATTTT.